This is a list of T cell receptor beta chains from one sample in a study of siplizumab effects on memory and regulatory T cells. TCRdb keeps only in-frame clones here, not all; method: immunoSEQ multiplex PCR. In the table there are about 50,000 clones, 85% to 95% of which are singletons. The sequenced material came from CD8+ T cells sorted from blood. These receptors were obtained from a human donor in good health. CDR3s include the opening cysteine and the closing phenylalanine or tryptophan. Fields, in order: CDR3 protein, CDR3 DNA, V gene, CDR3 length, D gene, J gene. The D gene is left open where the match is weak.

CDR3aa: CASSHPSGNTGELFF
CDR3nt: TGCGCCAGCAGCCACCCTAGCGGGAACACCGGGGAGCTGTTTTTT
v_gene: TRBV4-1
len: 15
d_gene: TRBD2
j_gene: TRBJ2-2

CDR3aa: CASRIRTEEYNEQFF
CDR3nt: TGCGCCAGCAGAATTAGGACAGAAGAATACAATGAGCAGTTCTTC
v_gene: TRBV5-1
len: 15
d_gene: NA
j_gene: TRBJ2-1

CDR3aa: CASSLQGPVGGYTF
CDR3nt: TGTGCCAGCAGCTTACAGGGCCCCGTTGGGGGCTACACCTTC
v_gene: TRBV7-9
len: 14
d_gene: NA
j_gene: TRBJ1-2

CDR3aa: CASNLGRGGTEAFF
CDR3nt: TGTGCCAGCAACTTAGGCAGGGGGGGAACTGAAGCTTTCTTT
v_gene: TRBV13
len: 14
d_gene: TRBD1
j_gene: TRBJ1-1

CDR3aa: CASSVNIYGYTF
CDR3nt: TGTGCCAGCAGCGTAAATATCTATGGCTACACCTTC
v_gene: TRBV9
len: 12
d_gene: NA
j_gene: TRBJ1-2

CDR3aa: CASSSGTGNYNEQFF
CDR3nt: TGTGCCAGCAGTTCAGGGACAGGAAACTACAATGAGCAGTTCTTC
v_gene: TRBV27
len: 15
d_gene: TRBD1
j_gene: TRBJ2-1

CDR3aa: CTSSQEIQRRKETQYF
CDR3nt: TGCACCAGCAGCCAAGAAATCCAGAGGAGGAAAGAGACCCAGTACTTC
v_gene: TRBV1
len: 16
d_gene: NA
j_gene: TRBJ2-5

CDR3aa: CASSQDRGDQPQHF
CDR3nt: TGTGCCAGCAGCCAGGACAGGGGTGATCAGCCCCAGCATTTT
v_gene: TRBV28
len: 14
d_gene: TRBD1
j_gene: TRBJ1-5

CDR3aa: CASSITSGITYEQYF
CDR3nt: TGCGCCAGCAGCATCACTAGCGGGATCACCTACGAGCAGTACTTC
v_gene: TRBV4-1
len: 15
d_gene: TRBD2
j_gene: TRBJ2-7

CDR3aa: CASSAQGKVGRNGYTF
CDR3nt: TGTGCCAGCAGCGCACAGGGGAAGGTCGGCCGGAACGGCTACACCTTC
v_gene: TRBV9
len: 16
d_gene: TRBD1
j_gene: TRBJ1-2

CDR3aa: CASSPDSVETQYF
CDR3nt: TGTGCCAGCAGTCCCGATAGTGTGGAGACCCAGTACTTC
v_gene: TRBV27
len: 13
d_gene: NA
j_gene: TRBJ2-5

CDR3aa: CASSLDRTYNEQFF
CDR3nt: TGTGCCAGCAGCTTGGACAGGACCTACAATGAGCAGTTCTTC
v_gene: TRBV5-6
len: 14
d_gene: NA
j_gene: TRBJ2-1

CDR3aa: CASSQDWVYEQYF
CDR3nt: TGCGCCAGCAGCCAAGACTGGGTGTACGAGCAGTACTTC
v_gene: TRBV4-1
len: 13
d_gene: NA
j_gene: TRBJ2-7

CDR3aa: CASSTDQETQYF
CDR3nt: TGTGCCAGCTCGACAGACCAAGAGACCCAGTACTTC
v_gene: TRBV18
len: 12
d_gene: NA
j_gene: TRBJ2-5

CDR3aa: CAISVGDRTHEQYF
CDR3nt: TGTGCCATCAGTGTCGGGGACAGGACACACGAGCAGTACTTC
v_gene: TRBV10-3
len: 14
d_gene: TRBD1
j_gene: TRBJ2-7

CDR3aa: CASSVDVTANTGELFF
CDR3nt: TGTGCCAGCAGCGTAGACGTGACGGCGAACACCGGGGAGCTGTTTTTT
v_gene: TRBV9
len: 16
d_gene: NA
j_gene: TRBJ2-2

CDR3aa: CASSIALAGGPNEQYF
CDR3nt: TGTGCCAGTAGTATTGCGCTAGCGGGAGGGCCCAACGAGCAGTACTTC
v_gene: TRBV19
len: 16
d_gene: TRBD2
j_gene: TRBJ2-7

CDR3aa: CATSKGQGWDGYTF
CDR3nt: TGTGCCACCAGCAAAGGACAGGGATGGGATGGCTACACCTTC
v_gene: TRBV27
len: 14
d_gene: TRBD1
j_gene: TRBJ1-2

CDR3aa: CASSTQGYNEQFF
CDR3nt: TGTGCCAGCAGCACACAGGGTTACAATGAGCAGTTCTTC
v_gene: TRBV7-6
len: 13
d_gene: NA
j_gene: TRBJ2-1

CDR3aa: CASSFLQETGGEKLFF
CDR3nt: TGTGCCAGCAGCTTCTTGCAGGAGACAGGAGGTGAAAAACTGTTTTTT
v_gene: TRBV5-4
len: 16
d_gene: NA
j_gene: TRBJ1-4

CDR3aa: CASRGADTDTQYF
CDR3nt: TGTGCCAGCAGGGGGGCAGACACAGATACGCAGTATTTT
v_gene: TRBV2
len: 13
d_gene: NA
j_gene: TRBJ2-3